This T cell receptor (beta chain) was found in a study of blood T cell repertoires in COVID-19. Looking at the study overall: Samples came from the United States, Italy and Spain, spanning acute and convalescent COVID-19. The analysed material was cDNA or gDNA that came from T cells, B-cell-depleted T cells, or PBMCs.

Per the germline V gene, CDR1 is SNHLY and CDR2 is FYNNEI. V lost 4 bases to trimming and J lost 5 bases, with 14 bases between them. This CDR3 is 14 amino acids long. Followed over time, Seattle patients had been enrolled while infection was active. Sequenced by immunoSEQ multiplex PCR; TCRdb stores in-frame clones only, minus some. The data show around 220,000 clones, with roughly 86% seen just once and roughly 10% held by the top ten. Sample: peripheral blood. This TCR was recovered from a woman aged 45-60 years with COVID-19, enrolled during active disease. The J gene is TRBJ2-5, the V gene TRBV2; a weak D match, TRBD2 (6 bases). The CDR3 DNA sequence: TGTGCCAGCAGTGGTGGAGGGGACGGGGAGACCCAGTACTTC. This sequence encodes CASSGGGDGETQYF.